This entry features one T cell receptor beta chain sequence. This entry is derived from a study of cytomegalovirus exposure and HLA in healthy donors. Both 60 Vbeta primers and 13 Jbeta primers went into the PCR. The table came from immunoSEQ multiplex PCR; TCRdb's copy has only in-frame clones and leaves some out. Altogether 150,000 to 200,000 clones are present, around 79% being singletons, with the ten largest covering roughly 1.4%. The sample consisted of PBMCs. The receptor was isolated from a girl aged 10-17 years in good health and CMV-seropositive.

In DNA, the CDR3 is TGTGCCAGCAGCAACAGGGTCTACGAGCAGTACTTC. It codes for CASSNRVYEQYF. The chain recombines TRBV5-6 with TRBJ2-7; possibly TRBD1 for D (6 bases). Germline assignment: CDR1 SGHDT and CDR2 YYEEEE. Trimming removed 4 bases at V and 3 bases at J, with 8 bases between. The CDR3 covers 12 residues.